The rows below give T cell receptor beta chains drawn from one sample of a study of blood T cell repertoires in COVID-19. Only in-frame clones appear in the TCRdb table, and some are missing; sequencing was by immunoSEQ multiplex PCR. The sample lists 65,000 to 80,000 clones; about 81% were seen once. Sequenced: peripheral blood. Receptor source: a human donor in a cohort sampled during active COVID-19. The CDR3 runs from the conserved cysteine through the conserved F or W. Fields, in order: J gene, V gene, D gene, clone size, CDR3 protein, CDR3 DNA. D genes are given only for firm matches. The size of a clone is reported for some rows only, either as once, few or many, or as a class for expanded clones.

J: TRBJ1-2; V: TRBV6-1; D: NA; size: NA; CDR3: CASSEGSSTDTRYGYTF; DNA: TGTGCCAGCAGTGAAGGGTCTAGCACAGATACCCGCTATGGCTACACCTTC
J: TRBJ2-5; V: TRBV2; D: TRBD1; size: NA; CDR3: CASRAGTGALTQYF; DNA: TGTGCCAGCAGAGCCGGGACAGGGGCCTTGACCCAGTACTTC
J: TRBJ1-1; V: TRBV11-3; D: NA; size: NA; CDR3: CASSLGTGRGTMNTEAFF; DNA: TGTGCCAGCAGCTTAGGAACGGGGCGGGGGACCATGAACACTGAAGCTTTCTTT
J: TRBJ1-1; V: TRBV4-1; D: NA; size: NA; CDR3: CASSTFSGVNTEAFF; DNA: TGCGCCAGCAGCACATTTAGCGGGGTGAACACTGAAGCTTTCTTT
J: TRBJ2-3; V: TRBV19; D: NA; size: NA; CDR3: CASSPPLGGVDTQYF; DNA: TGTGCCAGTAGTCCCCCCCTTGGGGGCGTAGATACGCAGTATTTT
J: TRBJ2-3; V: TRBV24-1; D: TRBD2; size: NA; CDR3: CATSDDVAGAYDTQYF; DNA: TGTGCCACCAGTGATGATGTAGCGGGGGCTTATGATACGCAGTATTTT
J: TRBJ2-7; V: TRBV5-1; D: TRBD1; size: once; CDR3: CASSRQGDEQYF; DNA: TGCGCCAGCAGCCGACAGGGGGACGAGCAGTACTTC
J: TRBJ1-2; V: TRBV6-5; D: TRBD1; size: NA; CDR3: CASSTGRGRGYTF; DNA: TGTGCCAGCAGTACCGGCAGGGGGAGAGGCTACACCTTC
J: TRBJ1-2; V: TRBV4-1; D: NA; size: few; CDR3: CASSQDLRSGYTF; DNA: TGCGCCAGCAGCCAAGATCTCCGGTCCGGCTACACCTTC
J: TRBJ1-2; V: TRBV6-5; D: TRBD1; size: NA; CDR3: CASSSAGTANYGYTF; DNA: TGTGCCAGCAGTTCCGCCGGGACAGCTAACTATGGCTACACCTTC
J: TRBJ2-1; V: TRBV5-5; D: NA; size: few; CDR3: CASSEDSYNEQFF; DNA: TGTGCCAGCAGCGAGGACAGTTACAATGAGCAGTTCTTC
J: TRBJ1-1; V: TRBV30; D: NA; size: NA; CDR3: CAWQKVFTEAFF; DNA: TGTGCCTGGCAGAAAGTGTTCACTGAAGCTTTCTTT
J: TRBJ1-1; V: TRBV3-1/TRBV3-2; D: NA; size: NA; CDR3: CASSQSDRNTEAFF; DNA: TGTGCCAGCAGCCAATCGGACAGGAACACTGAAGCTTTCTTT
J: TRBJ2-7; V: TRBV6-2/TRBV6-3; D: TRBD1; size: NA; CDR3: CASTPWGQGVHEQYF; DNA: TGTGCCAGCACCCCTTGGGGACAGGGGGTCCACGAGCAGTACTTC
J: TRBJ2-1; V: TRBV18; D: TRBD2; size: once; CDR3: CASSPPRGDNYNEQFF; DNA: TGTGCCAGCTCACCACCGCGGGGGGACAACTACAATGAGCAGTTCTTC
J: TRBJ2-3; V: TRBV9; D: TRBD2; size: NA; CDR3: CASSVGTSPTDTQYF; DNA: TGTGCCAGCAGCGTCGGGACTAGCCCCACAGATACGCAGTATTTT
J: TRBJ2-3; V: TRBV9; D: TRBD2; size: NA; CDR3: CASSVVASGGSTDTQYF; DNA: TGTGCCAGCAGCGTAGTGGCTAGCGGGGGGAGCACAGATACGCAGTATTTT
J: TRBJ1-3; V: TRBV4-1; D: NA; size: NA; CDR3: CASSQDPTRGNTIYF; DNA: TGCGCCAGCAGCCAAGATCCTACCAGGGGAAACACCATATATTTT
J: TRBJ2-6; V: TRBV19; D: TRBD2; size: NA; CDR3: CASSRGSWTRHSGANVLTF; DNA: TGTGCCAGTAGCCGCGGGAGCTGGACACGCCACTCTGGGGCCAACGTCCTGACTTTC
J: TRBJ1-3; V: TRBV5-1; D: NA; size: NA; CDR3: CASSLDQGYGNTIYF; DNA: TGCGCCAGCAGCTTGGACCAGGGGTATGGAAACACCATATATTTT
J: TRBJ2-3; V: TRBV11-2; D: TRBD2; size: NA; CDR3: CASSLTSGGADTQYF; DNA: TGTGCCAGCAGCTTGACTAGCGGGGGGGCAGATACGCAGTATTTT
J: TRBJ2-2; V: TRBV6-5; D: NA; size: NA; CDR3: CASSTRRGNTGELFF; DNA: TGTGCCAGCAGTACCCGACGAGGGAACACCGGGGAGCTGTTTTTT
J: TRBJ2-2; V: TRBV10-2; D: NA; size: NA; CDR3: CASRSRNTGELFF; DNA: TGCGCCAGCCGGTCCCGGAACACCGGGGAGCTGTTTTTT
J: TRBJ1-3; V: TRBV7-5; D: NA; size: NA; CDR3: CVRTLMGRAGGNTIYF; DNA: TGTGTCAGAACCCTTATGGGGAGGGCAGGAGGAAACACCATATATTTT
J: TRBJ2-3; V: TRBV10-3; D: NA; size: NA; CDR3: CAISEGLSRDTQYF; DNA: TGTGCCATCAGTGAGGGACTCTCACGTGATACGCAGTATTTT
J: TRBJ2-7; V: TRBV28; D: NA; size: NA; CDR3: CASRSTYEQYF; DNA: TGTGCCAGCAGATCTACCTACGAGCAGTACTTC
J: TRBJ2-5; V: TRBV18; D: TRBD2; size: few; CDR3: CASLDGGARETQYF; DNA: TGTGCCAGCCTCGACGGGGGGGCCCGGGAGACCCAGTACTTC
J: TRBJ2-1; V: TRBV29-1; D: NA; size: NA; CDR3: CSVQDFTIDEQFF; DNA: TGCAGCGTTCAGGACTTTACCATAGATGAGCAGTTCTTC
J: TRBJ1-1; V: TRBV28; D: NA; size: NA; CDR3: CASSPGHWAFF; DNA: TGTGCCAGCAGCCCGGGACATTGGGCTTTCTTT
J: TRBJ1-4; V: TRBV5-6; D: TRBD1; size: NA; CDR3: CASSLLGQGNEKLFF; DNA: TGTGCCAGCAGCTTGTTGGGACAGGGGAATGAAAAACTGTTTTTT
J: TRBJ2-5; V: TRBV18; D: NA; size: NA; CDR3: CASSKLVSETQYF; DNA: TGTGCCAGCTCAAAACTAGTCTCAGAGACCCAGTACTTC
J: TRBJ2-2; V: TRBV19; D: NA; size: NA; CDR3: CASSPRTANTGELFF; DNA: TGTGCCAGTAGTCCCCGGACAGCGAACACCGGGGAGCTGTTTTTT
J: TRBJ2-3; V: TRBV9; D: TRBD2; size: NA; CDR3: CASSVEGSGARADTQYF; DNA: TGTGCCAGCAGCGTAGAAGGCAGCGGGGCCAGGGCAGATACGCAGTATTTT
J: TRBJ2-2; V: TRBV25-1; D: TRBD1; size: NA; CDR3: CASSEWDRNTGELFF; DNA: TGTGCCAGCAGTGAATGGGACAGGAACACCGGGGAGCTGTTTTTT
J: TRBJ2-5; V: TRBV5-6; D: NA; size: NA; CDR3: CASSTYREQETQYF; DNA: TGTGCCAGCAGCACCTACAGGGAACAAGAGACCCAGTACTTC
J: TRBJ1-5; V: TRBV6-2/TRBV6-3; D: TRBD1; size: NA; CDR3: CASGLQGASNQPQHF; DNA: TGTGCCAGCGGCCTACAGGGGGCAAGCAATCAGCCCCAGCATTTT
J: TRBJ1-3; V: TRBV7-8; D: TRBD1; size: NA; CDR3: CASSFHRGIGVNTIYF; DNA: TGTGCCAGCAGCTTCCACAGGGGGATAGGGGTAAACACCATATATTTT